The present TCR beta chain was sequenced within a study of cytomegalovirus exposure and HLA in healthy donors. The PCR used 60 Vbeta and 13 Jbeta primers. Here immunoSEQ multiplex PCR was the method, and the copy in TCRdb shows in-frame clones only, minus some. The sample holds over 100,000 clones, about 79% seen once. V was clipped by 0 bases and J by 6 bases, with 12 bases between them. Germline-derived CDR1 and CDR2 are LGHNA and YNFKEQ. The CDR3 contains 15 residues. The receptor's source is a human donor in good health. Material: PBMCs. The chain has TRBV4-2 and TRBJ2-4; no reliable D call. The CDR3 DNA follows: TGTGCCAGCAGCCAAGAGTCCGGCCAGGTAAACATTCAGTACTTC. Protein product: CASSQESGQVNIQYF.